Below are 25 T cell receptor beta chains sequenced from a single sample in a study of cytotoxic CD8 clonotypes in ibrutinib-treated CLL. The protocol was immunoSEQ multiplex PCR, while the TCRdb copy is restricted to in-frame clones and leaves out a portion. Among around 70,000 clones listed, roughly two thirds were seen once. The material was PBMCs, obtained after 12 months of ibrutinib treatment. Source of these receptors: a human donor with chronic lymphocytic leukemia.

This rearrangement joins TRBV7-9 to TRBJ1-1, with D tentatively TRBD1 (5 bases). V dropped 6 bases and J dropped 7 bases, with 12 bases sitting between them. Looked up from germline, CDR1 is SEHNR and CDR2 is FQNEAQ (reference sequence). The CDR3 is 12 amino acids. CDR3 protein: CASRGVTLEAFF. CDR3 sequence (DNA): TGTGCCAGCAGGGGGGTTACTCTTGAAGCTTTCTTT.

This chain joins TRBV7-2 and TRBJ2-2; 9 positions match TRBD1. Germline V CDR1 and CDR2: SGHTA, FQGNSA. The J segment lost 4 bases and the V segment lost 5 bases, leaving 8 bases of the junction unmatched. The CDR3 totals 16 residues. In nucleotides, the CDR3 is TGTGCCAGCAGCCCCACAGGGGGCAGTGGCACCGGGGAGCTGTTTTTT. Protein sequence: CASSPTGGSGTGELFF.

There are a few counts of this clone. The CDR3 protein is CASSSDRWETQYF. CDR3 coding DNA: TGTGCCAGCAGCTCGGACAGGTGGGAGACCCAGTACTTC. The J gene is TRBJ2-5, the V gene TRBV7-3, with 7 positions matching TRBD1. The CDR3 totals 13 residues. V was pared by 4 bases and J by 5 bases, with 4 bases of the junction left unmatched. Germline V lookup: CDR1 SGHTA, CDR2 FQGTGA.

This clone was seen more than once but under ten times. The V and J genes are TRBV7-9 and TRBJ1-4; TRBD1 might be the D (5 bases). Per germline, CDR1 SEHNR and CDR2 FQNEAQ (reference sequence). V was pared by 0 bases and J by 8 bases, with 19 bases between. The length of the CDR3 is 17 residues. The CDR3 loop is CASSLAPAGRGSEKLFF. In DNA form, the CDR3 reads TGTGCCAGCAGCTTAGCTCCCGCAGGGAGGGGTAGCGAAAAACTGTTTTTT.

This chain uses TRBV12-5 with TRBJ1-1, with 9 bases matching TRBD1. With V trimmed by 1 base and J by 5 bases, 2 bases remained unmatched. The germline CDR1 and CDR2 sequences are LGHNT and FRNRAP. This CDR3 is built from 14 residues. In DNA form, the CDR3 reads TGTGCTAGTGGTTTGGGAGGACAGGGGACTGAAGCTTTCTTT. Its translation: CASGLGGQGTEAFF.

The genes are TRBV6-1 and TRBJ2-3, with D possibly matching TRBD2 (6 bases). There are 14 residues in the CDR3. Germline CDR1 reads MNHNS; CDR2 reads SASEGT. The V and J ends lost 4 bases and 4 bases respectively, with 12 bases between them. CDR3 DNA sequence: TGTGCCAGCAGTGGCGGCGGGGCGGCAGATACGCAGTATTTT. It translates to CASSGGGAADTQYF.

The genes are TRBV7-6 and TRBJ2-7; 8 bases are shared with TRBD2. In germline, CDR1 is SGHVS, CDR2 FNYEAQ. This CDR3 contains 14 residues. J was trimmed by 5 bases and V by 2 bases; bases with no gene match: 5. The CDR3 DNA follows: TGTGCCAGCAGCTTAAACCGGGGGGGTAACGAGCAGTACTTC. Amino acids: CASSLNRGGNEQYF.

This chain connects TRBV7-3 to TRBJ2-2; D may be TRBD2 (5 bases). Germline CDR1 and CDR2: SGHTA and FQGTGA. This CDR3 spans 15 amino acids. Trimming left V 4 bases short and J 4 bases short, with 13 bases between. CDR3 protein: CASSSNRAGTGELFF. The DNA of the CDR3 is TGTGCCAGCAGCTCGAACCGGGCGGGCACCGGGGAGCTGTTTTTT.

This sequence joins TRBV5-4 and TRBJ1-4; D may be TRBD1 (5 bases). The CDR3 is 14 residues long. V was cut by 3 bases and J by 4 bases, with 10 bases left in between. Germline V gives CDR1 SGHNT, CDR2 YYREEE (reference sequence). Written as DNA, the CDR3 is TGTGCCAGCAGCTGGGGACCGATTAATGAAAAACTGTTTTTT. Translated, it gives CASSWGPINEKLFF.

V usage is TRBV5-5 and J usage is TRBJ2-5; D might be TRBD2 (6 bases). Germline CDR1 SGHKS, CDR2 YYEKEE (reference sequence). The CDR3 has 16 residues. Trimming stripped 0 bases from V and 4 bases from J, with 16 bases between. The CDR3 region is CASSLDILGGGETQYF. In DNA form, the CDR3 reads TGTGCCAGCAGCTTGGATATCCTGGGGGGAGGAGAGACCCAGTACTTC.

This chain connects TRBV6-1 to TRBJ1-2; D perhaps matches TRBD1 (6 bases). Germline values: CDR1 MNHNS, CDR2 SASEGT. Trimming shortened V by 6 bases and J by 0 bases, and 11 bases separated the two germline ends. The CDR3 runs 14 residues. The CDR3: CASRTDRSNYGYTF. DNA for the CDR3: TGTGCCAGCAGGACGGACAGATCTAACTATGGCTACACCTTC.

In its sample, this clone was seen once. The V call is TRBV27, the J call TRBJ2-3, with 8 bases that match TRBD1. This CDR3 has 15 residues. The V gene end was trimmed by 3 bases and the J gene end by 1 base; junction bases not matched to a gene: 3. Per germline, CDR1 MNHEY and CDR2 SMNVEV (reference sequence). The CDR3 region is CASSFPGQGTDTQYF. The CDR3 DNA follows: TGTGCCAGCAGTTTCCCGGGACAGGGCACAGATACGCAGTATTTT.

The V call is TRBV11-3, the J call TRBJ2-7, with TRBD2 identical over 8 bases. V lost 5 bases, J lost 3 bases, and 12 bases stayed unmatched. The germline CDR1 and CDR2 sequences are SGHNT and YENEEA. The CDR3 totals 16 residues. CDR3 amino acids: CASSAGLGLESYEQYF. CDR3 coding DNA: TGTGCCAGCAGCGCGGGACTAGGGCTCGAAAGCTACGAGCAGTACTTC.

The chain uses TRBV5-1 and TRBJ1-2, with 11 nucleotides matching TRBD1. Looked up from germline, CDR1 is SGHRS and CDR2 is YFSETQ. Trimming at V came to 4 bases and at J to 8 bases, leaving 16 bases not matched to a gene. CDR3 size: 17 residues. CDR3 coding DNA: TGCGCCAGCAGCCATGGGAATTCCGGACAGGGGGCGATAGGCTACACCTTC. It is translated as CASSHGNSGQGAIGYTF.

Worth noting for this clone: In the same sample, other DNA sequences code for this CDR3. The chain has TRBV20-1 and TRBJ2-5; no reliable D call. Trimming cost V 6 bases and J 2 bases, with 7 bases left between them. There are 11 residues in the CDR3. Germline V lookup: CDR1 DFQATT, CDR2 SNEGSKA (reference sequence). CDR3 nucleotide sequence: TGCAGTGCCGAGAATCAAGAGACCCAGTACTTC. Protein: CSAENQETQYF.

The rearrangement uses TRBV7-8 and TRBJ2-5, with D possibly TRBD1 on 5 matching bases. Trimming removed 3 bases from V and 5 bases from J, with 13 bases in between. The CDR3 has 14 residues. Germline CDR1 SGHVS, CDR2 FQNEAQ. CDR3 in amino acids: CASSLPQGGETQYF. The CDR3 DNA reads TGTGCCAGCAGCTTGCCCCAGGGTGGCGAGACCCAGTACTTC.

J is TRBJ1-4 and V is TRBV7-9; D is perhaps TRBD1 (5 bases). The CDR3 runs 14 residues. Trimming left V 0 bases short and J 6 bases short, with 8 bases between. CDR1 is SEHNR and CDR2 is FQNEAQ in the germline V gene (reference sequence). CDR3 nucleotides: TGTGCCAGCAGCTTAGCCAGGGAGGATGAAAAACTGTTTTTT. It specifies CASSLAREDEKLFF.

This clone came up once. This chain links TRBV6-1 with TRBJ2-5; no firm D call. The CDR3 totals 11 residues. Trimming shortened V by 7 bases and J by 5 bases, and 8 bases separated the two germline ends. Germline V gene lookup returns CDR1 MNHNS and CDR2 SASEGT. As DNA, the CDR3 is TGTGCCAGCACTGGGGTCGAGACCCAGTACTTC. Protein: CASTGVETQYF.

This clone was observed a few times. The chain combines TRBV7-9 with TRBJ2-7; D call uncertain. Trimming shortened V by 6 bases and J by 2 bases, and 23 bases separated the two germline ends. The CDR3 consists of 17 residues. CDR1 and CDR2 (germline): SEHNR, FQNEAQ (reference sequence). The CDR3 bases are TGTGCCAGCAGACCAGACCGCTTGACGGTAACAGCCTACGAGCAGTACTTC. As protein: CASRPDRLTVTAYEQYF.

This clone came up a few times. The genes are TRBV2 and TRBJ2-7; the match to TRBD1 covers 7 bases. CDR1 and CDR2 (germline): SNHLY, FYNNEI. The CDR3 is 14 residues long. Trimming removed 6 bases from V and 6 bases from J; junction bases left unmatched: 11. The CDR3 region is CASRGQSLVSEQYF. The CDR3 nucleotides are TGTGCCAGCAGGGGACAGTCCTTGGTGAGCGAGCAGTACTTC.

The gene calls are TRBV10-3 and TRBJ1-6; 10 bases are a match to TRBD1. In germline, CDR1 is ENHRY, CDR2 SYGVKD. The trim removed 6 bases at V and 9 bases at J, leaving 2 bases unmatched. This CDR3 is built from 13 residues. The CDR3 nucleotides read TGTGCCATCAGGGGACAGGGGAGTTCACCCCTCCACTTT. Its protein product is CAIRGQGSSPLHF.

The rearrangement links TRBV5-1 to TRBJ1-2, with TRBD1 identical over 7 bases. The germline gives CDR1 SGHRS, CDR2 YFSETQ. This CDR3 comprises 13 residues. The V gene end was trimmed by 4 bases and the J gene end by 8 bases; junction bases not matched to a gene: 8. CDR3 coding DNA: TGCGCCAGCAGCCTCCGGGACAGTGGGGGCTACACCTTC. This gives the protein CASSLRDSGGYTF.

The chain carries TRBV27 and TRBJ2-2; no firm D call. The CDR3 has 15 amino acids. CDR1 and CDR2 (germline): MNHEY, SMNVEV (reference sequence). Trimming cost V 3 bases and J 0 bases, with 8 bases left between them. CDR3 nucleotide sequence: TGTGCCAGCAGTTTCGACCGATCGAACACCGGGGAGCTGTTTTTT. Its protein is CASSFDRSNTGELFF.

The gene calls are TRBV9 and TRBJ1-1; 9 bases map to TRBD1. Germline CDR1 reads SGDLS; CDR2 reads YYNGEE. The V and J ends lost 3 bases and 4 bases, in that order; junction bases with no gene match: 7. This CDR3 has 15 amino acids. The CDR3 nucleotides read TGTGCCAGCAGCGAGCTACAGGGGGCGCCCACTGAAGCTTTCTTT. Translating gives CASSELQGAPTEAFF.

The rearrangement links TRBV27 to TRBJ1-6, with D uncertain. V lost 6 bases and J 0 bases, leaving 15 bases between the germline ends. CDR3 length equals 17 residues. Germline V lookup: CDR1 MNHEY, CDR2 SMNVEV (reference sequence). Written as DNA, the CDR3 is TGTGCCAGCAGGCCTACCTGGATGAGCTCCTATAATTCACCCCTCCACTTT. This sequence encodes CASRPTWMSSYNSPLHF.